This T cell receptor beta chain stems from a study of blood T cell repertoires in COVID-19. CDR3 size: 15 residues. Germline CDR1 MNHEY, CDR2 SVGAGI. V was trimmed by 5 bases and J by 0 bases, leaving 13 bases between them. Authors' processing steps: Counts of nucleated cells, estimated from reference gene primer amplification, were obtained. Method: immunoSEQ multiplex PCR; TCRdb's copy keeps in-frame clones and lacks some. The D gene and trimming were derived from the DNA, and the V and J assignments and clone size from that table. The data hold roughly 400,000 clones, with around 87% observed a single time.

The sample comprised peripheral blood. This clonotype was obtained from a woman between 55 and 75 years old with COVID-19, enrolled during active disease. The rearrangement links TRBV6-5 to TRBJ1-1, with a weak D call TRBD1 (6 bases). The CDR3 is CASSPVQGVNTEAFF. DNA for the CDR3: TGTGCCAGCAGTCCCGTACAGGGAGTGAACACTGAAGCTTTCTTT.